Listed below are T cell receptor beta chains from one sample, sequenced in a study of T cells after posttransplantation cyclophosphamide. Profiled with immunoSEQ multiplex PCR; TCRdb holds only in-frame clones, not every one. The sample carries around 66,000 clones, over 85% recorded once. The sample was PBMCs. The receptors here all came from a woman under 40 in good health and a related stem cell transplant donor. Both conserved end residues are part of each CDR3. The order of the fields is clone size, J gene, V gene, D gene, CDR3 protein, CDR3 DNA. A D gene is named only where the DNA matches it firmly. The size field is filled for only some rows; it gives once, few, many or a size class.

>once|TRBJ2-3|TRBV18|TRBD1
CASSRDREGTDTQYF
TGTGCCAGCTCACGCGACAGGGAAGGGACAGATACGCAGTATTTT
>NA|TRBJ1-4|TRBV30|NA
CAWSSTGAGKLFF
TGTGCCTGGAGTTCAACGGGGGCGGGGAAACTGTTTTTT
>NA|TRBJ2-7|TRBV5-1|TRBD2
CASSLGPGGPYEQYF
TGCGCCAGCAGCTTAGGGCCGGGGGGGCCCTACGAGCAGTACTTC
>NA|TRBJ2-7|TRBV18|NA
CASSPPSRPYEQYF
TGTGCCAGCTCACCACCGTCTCGACCCTACGAGCAGTACTTC
>NA|TRBJ2-7|TRBV27|TRBD1
CASRDPGQGYEQYF
TGTGCCAGCAGAGACCCGGGACAGGGCTACGAGCAGTACTTC
>NA|TRBJ2-1|TRBV2|NA
CASSEALGYNEQFF
TGTGCCAGCAGTGAAGCGCTGGGTTACAATGAGCAGTTCTTC
>NA|TRBJ1-6|TRBV28|NA
CASSGGGTFLGSPLHF
TGTGCCAGCAGCGGGGGAGGGACTTTCTTAGGGTCACCCCTCCACTTT
>NA|TRBJ1-2|TRBV2|NA
CASGGAVNYGYTF
TGTGCCAGTGGTGGAGCAGTTAACTATGGCTACACCTTC
>NA|TRBJ1-2|TRBV5-6|NA
CASSLATENYGYTF
TGTGCCAGCAGCCTAGCAACTGAGAACTATGGCTACACCTTC
>NA|TRBJ1-3|TRBV7-6|NA
CASSSEAFSGNTIYF
TGTGCCAGCAGTTCAGAGGCCTTCTCTGGAAACACCATATATTTT
>NA|TRBJ2-5|TRBV18|NA
CASSTSYQETQYF
TGTGCCAGCTCAACGAGCTACCAAGAGACCCAGTACTTC
>NA|TRBJ1-2|TRBV28|TRBD1
CASSTVRRGNYGYTF
TGTGCCAGCAGCACCGTACGCAGGGGGAACTATGGCTACACCTTC
>NA|TRBJ2-7|TRBV18|NA
CASSPRRGGAYEQYF
TGTGCCAGCTCACCACGAAGGGGGGGGGCCTACGAGCAGTACTTC
>NA|TRBJ2-6|TRBV6-5|NA
CASSYGAGGANVLTF
TGTGCCAGCAGTTACGGGGCGGGTGGGGCCAACGTCCTGACTTTC
>NA|TRBJ1-5|TRBV2|NA
CASSVTQLSNQPQHF
TGTGCCAGCAGTGTTACTCAGCTGAGCAATCAGCCCCAGCATTTT
>NA|TRBJ1-5|TRBV7-8|NA
CASSPGWHQPQHF
TGTGCCAGCAGCCCCGGGTGGCATCAGCCCCAGCATTTT
>NA|TRBJ1-2|TRBV30|NA
CAWSVRGDGYTF
TGTGCCTGGAGTGTTAGGGGCGATGGCTACACCTTC
>NA|TRBJ2-2|TRBV7-9|NA
CASPSPGTNTGELFF
TGTGCCAGCCCTTCCCCCGGGACAAATACCGGGGAGCTGTTTTTT
>few|TRBJ1-1|TRBV6-6|TRBD1
CASSYPTGRLNTEAFF
TGTGCCAGCAGTTACCCGACAGGGAGGTTGAACACTGAAGCTTTCTTT
>NA|TRBJ1-6|TRBV19|TRBD1
CASSLWTGYNSPLHF
TGTGCCAGTAGTCTATGGACAGGCTATAATTCACCCCTCCACTTT
>NA|TRBJ1-3|TRBV6-5|NA
CASRSRQFSGNTIYF
TGTGCCAGCAGGTCCAGACAGTTCTCTGGAAACACCATATATTTT
>NA|TRBJ1-1|TRBV19|NA
CASSPPWNTEAFF
TGTGCCAGTAGTCCTCCCTGGAACACTGAAGCTTTCTTT
>NA|TRBJ1-2|TRBV7-2|TRBD1
CASRPTGTGVGYTF
TGTGCCAGCAGACCAACCGGGACAGGGGTCGGCTACACCTTC
>NA|TRBJ1-5|TRBV2|NA
CASSAGRPQHF
TGTGCCAGCAGTGCTGGGAGACCCCAGCATTTT
>NA|TRBJ1-4|TRBV6-5|NA
CASSFTQGRGEKLFF
TGTGCCAGCAGTTTTACCCAGGGGAGAGGTGAAAAACTGTTTTTT
>once|TRBJ1-5|TRBV19|TRBD1
CASSSYRGDQPQHF
TGTGCCAGTAGTTCATACAGGGGTGACCAGCCCCAGCATTTT
>NA|TRBJ2-2|TRBV10-2|NA
CASSEAGELFF
TGCGCCAGCAGTGAGGCCGGGGAGCTGTTTTTT
>NA|TRBJ2-1|TRBV6-1|NA
CATRLEIF
TGTGCCACTCGGTTGGAGATCTTC
>NA|TRBJ2-1|TRBV7-6|NA
CASSRDEHRDYNEQFF
TGTGCCAGCAGCCGGGACGAACACAGGGACTACAATGAGCAGTTCTTC
>NA|TRBJ2-1|TRBV7-8|NA
CASSLRVGGGYNEQFF
TGTGCCAGCAGCTTAAGGGTTGGGGGAGGTTACAATGAGCAGTTCTTC
>once|TRBJ1-1|TRBV5-1|NA
CASSLVAGARTEAFF
TGCGCCAGCAGCTTGGTTGCGGGGGCGCGAACTGAAGCTTTCTTT
>NA|TRBJ2-6|TRBV19|NA
CASSIRGSGANVLTF
TGTGCCAGTAGTATAAGGGGCTCTGGGGCCAACGTCCTGACTTTC
>NA|TRBJ2-6|TRBV5-1|NA
CASSLVVRTFSGANVLTF
TGCGCCAGCAGCTTGGTCGTCAGGACCTTCTCTGGGGCCAACGTCCTGACTTTC
>once|TRBJ1-5|TRBV28|TRBD1
CASSPEGQGSQPQHF
TGTGCCAGCAGCCCGGAGGGACAGGGAAGTCAGCCCCAGCATTTT
>NA|TRBJ1-3|TRBV5-6|NA
CASTLSDSGNTIYF
TGTGCCAGCACCCTGTCGGACTCTGGAAACACCATATATTTT
>NA|TRBJ2-7|TRBV11-2|TRBD1
CASSFRRDSSYEQYF
TGTGCCAGCAGTTTCCGACGGGACAGCTCCTACGAGCAGTACTTC
>NA|TRBJ2-5|TRBV29-1|TRBD2
CSVGGGQETQYF
TGCAGCGTTGGGGGGGGACAAGAGACCCAGTACTTC
>NA|TRBJ1-4|TRBV19|NA
CASSIGGAGTEVF
TGTGCCAGTAGTATCGGAGGTGCAGGAACTGAGGTGTTC
>few|TRBJ2-2|TRBV7-9|NA
CASSQSGTGNTGELFF
TGTGCCAGCAGCCAATCCGGGACGGGAAACACCGGGGAGCTGTTTTTT
>NA|TRBJ1-5|TRBV5-1|NA
CASSSDSNQPQHF
TGCGCCAGCAGCTCAGATAGCAATCAGCCCCAGCATTTT
>NA|TRBJ1-2|TRBV7-9|NA
CASSKGYPVGYTF
TGTGCCAGCAGCAAGGGATACCCGGTGGGCTACACCTTC